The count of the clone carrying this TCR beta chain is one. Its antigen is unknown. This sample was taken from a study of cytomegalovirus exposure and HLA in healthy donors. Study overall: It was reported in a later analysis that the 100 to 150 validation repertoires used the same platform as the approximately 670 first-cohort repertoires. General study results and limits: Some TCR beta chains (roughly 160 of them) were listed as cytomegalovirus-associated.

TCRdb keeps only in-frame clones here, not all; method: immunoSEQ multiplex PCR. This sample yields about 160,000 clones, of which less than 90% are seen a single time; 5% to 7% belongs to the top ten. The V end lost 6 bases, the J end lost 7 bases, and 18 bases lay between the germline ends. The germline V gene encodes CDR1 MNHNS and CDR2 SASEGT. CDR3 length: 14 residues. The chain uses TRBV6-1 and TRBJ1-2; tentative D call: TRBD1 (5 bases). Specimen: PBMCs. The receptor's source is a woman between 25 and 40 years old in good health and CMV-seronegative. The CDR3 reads CASRGDGSVGGYTF. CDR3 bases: TGTGCCAGCAGGGGGGACGGCTCCGTAGGTGGCTACACCTTC.